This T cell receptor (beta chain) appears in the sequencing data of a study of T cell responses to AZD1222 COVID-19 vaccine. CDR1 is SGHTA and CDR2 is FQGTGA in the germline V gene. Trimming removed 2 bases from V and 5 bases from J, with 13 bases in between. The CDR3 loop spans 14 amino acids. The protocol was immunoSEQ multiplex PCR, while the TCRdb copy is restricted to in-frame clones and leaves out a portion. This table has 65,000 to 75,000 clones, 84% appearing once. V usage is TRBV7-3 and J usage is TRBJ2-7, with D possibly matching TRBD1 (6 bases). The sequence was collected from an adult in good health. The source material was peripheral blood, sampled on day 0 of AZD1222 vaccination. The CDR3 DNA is TGTGCCAGCAGCTTATCGGCATGGGACAACGAGCAGTACTTC. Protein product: CASSLSAWDNEQYF.